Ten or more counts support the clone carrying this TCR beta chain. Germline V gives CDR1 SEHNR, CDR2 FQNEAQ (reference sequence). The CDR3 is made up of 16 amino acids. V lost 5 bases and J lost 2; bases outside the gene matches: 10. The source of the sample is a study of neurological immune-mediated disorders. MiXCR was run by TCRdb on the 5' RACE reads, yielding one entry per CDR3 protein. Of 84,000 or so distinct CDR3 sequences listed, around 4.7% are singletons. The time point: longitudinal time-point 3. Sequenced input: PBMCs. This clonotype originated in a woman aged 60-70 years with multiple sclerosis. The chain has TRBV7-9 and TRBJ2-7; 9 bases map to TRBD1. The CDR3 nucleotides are TGTGCCAGCAGCCTGATCTTGACAGGGGGTACCTACGAGCAGTACTTC. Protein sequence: CASSLILTGGTYEQYF.